The present T cell receptor (beta chain) was sequenced within a study of blood T cell repertoires in COVID-19. Overall study: Donors in the United States, Italy and Spain gave samples during acute or convalescent COVID-19. T cells, B-cell-depleted T cells, or PBMCs supplied cDNA or gDNA.

Original methodology: Amplifying reference gene primers gave estimates of nucleated cell counts. The repertoire was sequenced with immunoSEQ multiplex PCR; TCRdb's copy has only in-frame clones and lacks some. That table supplies the V and J calls and clone size; D and trimming were determined from the DNA. Seen here are hundreds of thousands of clones, about 87% observed once, and the top ten hold about 1.6%. The CDR3 contains 14 residues. Trimming stripped 3 bases from V and 2 bases from J, with 7 bases between. Germline CDR1 and CDR2: SGHTA and FQGNSA. The chain recombines TRBV7-2 with TRBJ2-2, with D possibly being TRBD1 (5 bases). This receptor was taken from a woman in her 40s who had recovered from COVID-19. The specimen was peripheral blood. In nucleotides, the CDR3 is TGTGCCAGCAGCTTCGACAGTAACACCGGGGAGCTGTTTTTT. Its protein product is CASSFDSNTGELFF.